This TCR beta chain is from a study of metastatic and nonmetastatic thyroid tumors. For the study at large: Repertoire data that came from the blood and tumor or nodule tissue of malignant and benign thyroid patients were compared.

CDR3 size: 13 residues. Germline CDR1 and CDR2: DFQATT and SNEGSKA (reference sequence). Between the trimmed V and J ends, which lost 6 bases and 1 base, there was a span of 10 bases. The sample holds one count of this clone. Its antigen is unidentified. Study observations and caveats: Benign nodules were reported to have significantly lower TCR beta diversity than malignant thyroid tumors, in blood and tumor.

Thyroid surgery took place with no prior treatment in any patient. With MiXCR, TCRdb called clones anew from the PCR reads. Of tens of thousands of clones in the sample, roughly 15% were seen once. The V call is TRBV20-1, the J call TRBJ1-5; TRBD1 might be the D (5 bases). The TCR comes from a female donor with papillary thyroid cancer or a benign thyroid nodule (not recorded which). Some clones in this sample may be carry-over from other donors' samples. The sequenced material came from blood. The CDR3 loop is CSASRDSNQPQHF. The CDR3 DNA is TGCAGTGCAAGCCGGGACAGCAATCAGCCCCAGCATTTT.